A single sample gave rise to the 8 T cell receptor beta chains below, sequenced in a study of long-term antiretroviral therapy in people with HIV. Survey level was the resolution at which the v3.0 immunoSEQ assay ran. Repertoires were generated with immunoSEQ multiplex PCR, while TCRdb's copy carries only in-frame clones and drops some. The profile shows 20,000 to 25,000 clones, about 82% of them singletons. Specimen: unsorted PBMCs, collected 1.3 years after starting antiretroviral therapy. The receptors were sampled from a man aged 60 to 75 with HIV.

The chain employs TRBV21-1 and TRBJ2-5; TRBD1 is taken as the D call from the table, unchecked against the DNA. TRBV21-1 is a pseudogene. This CDR3 spans 15 amino acids. The CDR3 protein is CASSKPDPGEETQYF. CDR3 in DNA: TGTGCCAGCAGCAAACCCGACCCAGGGGAAGAGACCCAGTACTTC.

The DNA for the CDR3 is TGTGCCAGCACCGGAGACAGACAAACTTACACAGATACGCAGTATTTT. Encoded protein: CASTGDRQTYTDTQYF. The V call is TRBV6-6, the J call TRBJ2-3; maybe TRBD1 (5 bases). The CDR3 length is 16 residues. The germline V and J ends were trimmed by 7 bases and 2 bases, with 19 bases remaining between them. Germline-derived CDR1 and CDR2 are MNHNY and SVGAGI (reference sequence).

This rearrangement joins TRBV30 to TRBJ2-1; D possibly corresponds to TRBD1 (6 bases). The CDR3 runs 12 residues. V shed 2 bases and J shed 6 bases, with 8 bases lying between them. The germline gives CDR1 GTSNPN, CDR2 SVGIG (reference sequence). CDR3 sequence reads: CAWSPQGNEQFF. Written as DNA, the CDR3 is TGTGCCTGGAGTCCACAGGGCAATGAGCAGTTCTTC.

The chain uses TRBV5-5 and TRBJ1-3, with D perhaps matching TRBD1 (5 bases). The CDR3 contains 16 residues. Trimming removed 4 bases at V and 4 bases at J, with 18 bases between. Per germline, CDR1 SGHKS and CDR2 YYEKEE (reference sequence). CDR3 region: CASSRDTGADGNTIYF. The CDR3 DNA sequence: TGTGCCAGCAGCCGGGATACAGGTGCCGACGGAAACACCATATATTTT.

This rearrangement joins TRBV18 to TRBJ1-5, with D uncertain. The CDR3 contains 15 residues. V shed 4 bases and J shed 0 bases, with 10 bases lying between them. CDR1 and CDR2 from the germline V gene are KGHSH and LQKENI. The CDR3 spells CASSLAYGSNQPQHF. DNA of the CDR3: TGTGCCAGCTCACTCGCTTACGGTAGCAATCAGCCCCAGCATTTT. Looking up the rest from reference TRBV18 and TRBJ1-5 gives the full variable domain: NAGVMQNPRHLVRRRGQEARLRCSPMKGHSHVYWYRQLPEEGLKFMVYLQKENIIDESGMPKERFSAEFPKEGPSILRIQQVVRGDSAAYFCASSLAYGSNQPQHFGDGTRLSIL.

The rearrangement uses TRBV10-3 and TRBJ2-5, with 9 bases identical to TRBD1. The CDR3 contains 13 residues. The junction had 0 bases not matched to a gene; V was cut back by 4 bases and J by 3 bases. CDR1 and CDR2 from the germline V gene are ENHRY and SYGVKD. This chain's CDR3 is CAISGDREETQYF. In DNA, the CDR3 is TGTGCCATCAGTGGGGACAGGGAAGAGACCCAGTACTTC.

The gene calls are TRBV25-1 and TRBJ2-5; D unclear. V lost 2 bases, J lost 2 bases, and 12 bases lay in between. This CDR3 is built from 15 residues. Germline V lookup: CDR1 MGHDK, CDR2 SYGVNS. Here the CDR3 reads CASSETSTAQETQYF. The CDR3 DNA reads TGTGCCAGCAGTGAAACCTCGACCGCTCAAGAGACCCAGTACTTC.

This clone was observed a few times. CDR3 nucleotide sequence: TGCGCCAGCAGCTCCTGGGAGGGAACAGTTTACACCTTC. Protein: CASSSWEGTVYTF. The chain is built from TRBV5-1 and TRBJ1-2; D not certain. The V end lost 3 bases, the J end lost 11 bases, and 17 bases lay between the germline ends. This CDR3 spans 13 amino acids. Germline loops: CDR1 SGHRS, CDR2 YFSETQ.